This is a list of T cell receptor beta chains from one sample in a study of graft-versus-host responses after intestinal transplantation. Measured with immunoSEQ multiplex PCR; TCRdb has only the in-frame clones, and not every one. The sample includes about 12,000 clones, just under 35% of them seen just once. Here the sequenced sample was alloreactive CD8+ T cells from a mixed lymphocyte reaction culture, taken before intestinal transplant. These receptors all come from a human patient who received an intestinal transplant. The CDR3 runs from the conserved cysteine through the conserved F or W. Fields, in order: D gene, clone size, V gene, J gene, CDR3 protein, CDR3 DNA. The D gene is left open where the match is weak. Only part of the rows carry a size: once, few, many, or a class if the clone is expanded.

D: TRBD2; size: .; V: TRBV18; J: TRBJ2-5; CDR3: CASSPYRSGRGQETQYF; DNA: TGTGCCAGCTCACCCTATAGAAGCGGGAGGGGTCAAGAGACCCAGTACTTC
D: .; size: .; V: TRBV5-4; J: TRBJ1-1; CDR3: CASSFSGNTEAFF; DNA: TGTGCCAGCAGCTTTTCGGGGAACACTGAAGCTTTCTTT
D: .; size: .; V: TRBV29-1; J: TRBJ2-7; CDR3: CSVEGLPGASYEQYF; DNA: TGCAGCGTTGAAGGGTTGCCGGGAGCCTCCTACGAGCAGTACTTC
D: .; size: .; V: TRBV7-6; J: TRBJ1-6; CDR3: CASSLTGWGSPLHF; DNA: TGTGCCAGCAGCCTGACCGGTTGGGGTTCACCCCTCCACTTT
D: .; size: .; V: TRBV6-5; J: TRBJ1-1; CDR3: CASSYHRVNIEAFF; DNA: TGTGCCAGCAGTTACCACAGGGTTAACATTGAAGCTTTCTTT
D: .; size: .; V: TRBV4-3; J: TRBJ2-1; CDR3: CASSRQTGENNEQFF; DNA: TGCGCCAGCAGCCGCCAAACGGGGGAGAACAATGAGCAGTTCTTC
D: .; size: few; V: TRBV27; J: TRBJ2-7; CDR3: CASSFGGSYEQYF; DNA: TGTGCCAGCAGTTTTGGGGGTTCCTACGAGCAGTACTTC
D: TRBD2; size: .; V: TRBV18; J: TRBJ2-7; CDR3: CASSPWTSGNHEQYF; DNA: TGTGCCAGCTCACCCTGGACTAGCGGGAACCACGAGCAGTACTTC
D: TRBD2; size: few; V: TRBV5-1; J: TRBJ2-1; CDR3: CASSLGTSGRDEQFF; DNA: TGCGCCAGCAGCCTGGGGACTAGCGGGAGGGATGAGCAGTTCTTC
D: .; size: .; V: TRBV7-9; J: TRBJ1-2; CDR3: CASSLGVLYGYTF; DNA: TGTGCCAGCAGCTTAGGGGTGCTCTATGGCTACACCTTC
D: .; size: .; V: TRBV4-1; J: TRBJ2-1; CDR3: CASSQGISYNEQFF; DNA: TGCGCCAGCAGCCAAGGTATTTCCTACAATGAGCAGTTCTTC
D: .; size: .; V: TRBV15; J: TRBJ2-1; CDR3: CATSSNPGYILTYNEQFF; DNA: TGTGCCACCAGCAGCAACCCAGGATATATTTTGACGTACAATGAGCAGTTCTTC